This entry is about one TCR beta chain. Using immunoSEQ multiplex PCR, the repertoire was profiled, and TCRdb retains in-frame clones only, with some absent. The sample has fewer than 30,000 clones, 90% seen once; the top ten hold approximately 9.9%. Treatment denoted: preoperative locoregional IRX-2 cytokine immunotherapy. This phase Ib study tested locoregional IRX-2 cytokine immunotherapy given before surgery. These data originate in a study of preoperative IRX-2 immunotherapy in early breast cancer. The germline gives CDR1 MNHEY, CDR2 SMNVEV (reference sequence). V lost 6 bases and J lost 7, with 13 bases in between. The CDR3 consists of 13 residues.

The specimen was collected from a patient treated with IRX-2 immunotherapy. V is TRBV27 and J is TRBJ2-1; D is undetermined. The TCR was taken from a human donor with breast cancer. CDR3 residues: CASSQRGENEQFF. The CDR3 region has the DNA TGTGCCAGCAGCCAACGTGGGGAAAATGAGCAGTTCTTC.